These 27 T cell receptor beta chains were sequenced from one sample in a study of Tregs in tolerant kidney transplant recipients. Profiling relied on immunoSEQ multiplex PCR, and the TCRdb table lists in-frame clones only, not all of them. The data hold about 61,000 clones, with over 75% observed a single time. The source was Tregs from blood, collected before the transplant. The receptors were gathered from a human donor who received a combined kidney and bone marrow transplant.

This chain links TRBV23-1 with TRBJ1-5, with D hard to call. TRBV23-1 is an ORF, and what it does is uncertain. The CDR3 contains 15 residues. V lost 3 bases, J lost 2 bases, and 11 bases lay in between. CDR3 sequence reads: CASSQWASGNQPQHF. The CDR3 coding sequence is TGCGCCAGCAGTCAGTGGGCATCGGGCAATCAGCCCCAGCATTTT.

V gene TRBV4-1 combines with J gene TRBJ1-3, with 10 bases lining up with TRBD1. CDR3 length: 15 residues. Trimming cost V 5 bases and J 2 bases; bases outside gene matches: 3. CDR1 is MGHRA, CDR2 YSYEKL, per germline. CDR3 loop: CASSAGTGAGNTIYF. In nucleotides, the CDR3 is TGCGCCAGCAGCGCCGGGACAGGGGCTGGAAACACCATATATTTT.

This clone was picked up a small number of times. CDR3 coding DNA: TGTGCCAGCAGTGTAGCAGCGGACACTGAAGCTTTCTTT. Protein: CASSVAADTEAFF. V is TRBV6-1 and J is TRBJ1-1, with D unclear. Trimming pared 4 bases from V and 3 bases from J, leaving 9 bases between. CDR3 length equals 13 residues. The germline V gene has CDR1 MNHNS and CDR2 SASEGT.

The chain's CDR3 is CASSSGGEQYF. The CDR3 bases are TGTGCCAGCAGTTCAGGGGGCGAGCAGTACTTC. The chain recombines TRBV6-5 with TRBJ2-7; 7 bases agree with TRBD1. This CDR3 region has 11 residues. The germline gives CDR1 MNHEY, CDR2 SVGAGI. V gave up 4 bases and J gave up 6 bases; unmatched junction bases: 0.

The chain combines TRBV5-1 with TRBJ1-2, with TRBD1 matching 7 bases. The CDR3 spans 13 residues. The ends lost 0 bases at V and 5 bases at J; junction bases unmatched: 1. Germline assignment: CDR1 SGHRS and CDR2 YFSETQ. DNA of the CDR3: TGCGCCAGCAGCTTGGACAGGGGTTATGGCTACACCTTC. It yields the protein CASSLDRGYGYTF.

The chain recombines TRBV7-2 with TRBJ2-7; 7 bases match TRBD1. The CDR3 runs 15 residues. Germline CDR1 is SGHTA and CDR2 is FQGNSA. The V and J ends lost 4 bases and 3 bases, in that order; junction bases with no gene match: 9. The CDR3 DNA reads as TGTGCCAGCAGCTCCTCCACGGGACAGCTCTACGAGCAGTACTTC. It specifies CASSSSTGQLYEQYF. Full variable domain (remainder filled in from reference TRBV7-2 and TRBJ2-7): GAGVSQSPSNKVTEKGKDVELRCDPISGHTALYWYRQSLGQGLEFLIYFQGNSAPDKSGLPSDRFSAERTGGSVSTLTIQRTQQEDSAVYLCASSSSTGQLYEQYFGPGTRLTVT.

V usage is TRBV7-2 and J usage is TRBJ1-1; a possible D gene is TRBD1 (6 bases). This CDR3 spans 16 amino acids. V gave up 1 base and J gave up 5 bases, with 17 bases separating them. Germline loops: CDR1 SGHTA, CDR2 FQGNSA. For the CDR3, the DNA is TGTGCCAGCAGCTTAGTATTAGTCAGGGGTGGAACTGAAGCTTTCTTT. It encodes CASSLVLVRGGTEAFF.

The chain carries TRBV19 and TRBJ2-1; TRBD2 matches at 7 bases. The V segment lost 3 bases and the J segment 8 bases; nucleotides outside the gene matches: 16. This CDR3 comprises 17 residues. The germline V gene encodes CDR1 LNHDA and CDR2 SQIVND (reference sequence). In DNA, the CDR3 is TGTGCCAGTAGTATTTGGATCCTAAAGGGACGGGGGGATGAGCAGTTCTTC. Protein: CASSIWILKGRGDEQFF.

The chain has TRBV5-1 and TRBJ2-7, with D possibly being TRBD1 (7 bases). Trimming shortened V by 1 base and J by 6 bases, and 17 bases separated the two germline ends. CDR1 is SGHRS and CDR2 is YFSETQ in the germline V gene. This CDR3 comprises 15 residues. CDR3 amino acids: CASSLTGLQGGEQYF. In DNA form, the CDR3 reads TGCGCCAGCAGCTTGACAGGTCTCCAGGGGGGCGAGCAGTACTTC.

The genes are TRBV11-2 and TRBJ2-3; no clear D gene. Germline V gene sequence: CDR1 SGHAT, CDR2 FQNNGV. V gave up 1 base and J gave up 3 bases, with 11 bases separating them. There are 15 residues in the CDR3. Here the CDR3 reads CASSLGPEFTDTQYF. CDR3 coding DNA: TGTGCCAGCAGCTTAGGTCCTGAATTTACAGATACGCAGTATTTT.

The CDR3 reads CASSFRRGMIYNEQFF. Here the CDR3 DNA reads TGTGCCAGCAGCTTCCGTAGGGGTATGATCTACAATGAGCAGTTCTTC. The rearrangement uses TRBV11-2 and TRBJ2-1; possible D gene TRBD1, 5 bases. This CDR3 is 16 amino acids long. V lost 3 bases, J lost 3 bases, and 15 bases lay in between. In germline, CDR1 is SGHAT, CDR2 FQNNGV.

The rearrangement uses TRBV28 and TRBJ2-4, with D perhaps TRBD2 (6 bases). CDR1 is MDHEN, CDR2 SYDVKM, per germline. CDR3 size: 16 residues. V dropped 6 bases and J dropped 0 bases, with 15 bases sitting between them. The CDR3 nucleotides are TGTGCCAGCAGACCCCGGGACTTACTAGCCAAAAACATTCAGTACTTC. Translation gives CASRPRDLLAKNIQYF.

CDR3 DNA sequence: TGTGCCAGCTCACCCGCAGGAATGTTCTCTGGAAACACCATATATTTT. Its translation is CASSPAGMFSGNTIYF. The genes are TRBV18 and TRBJ1-3; the D is unclear. This CDR3 comprises 16 residues. The germline V gene has CDR1 KGHSH and CDR2 LQKENI. Trimming cost V 3 bases and J 0 bases, with 12 bases left between them.

The rearrangement uses TRBV9 and TRBJ2-1; 9 bases align to TRBD2. CDR3 length equals 17 residues. Germline CDR1 is SGDLS and CDR2 is YYNGEE. J lost 2 bases, V lost 3 bases, and 9 bases had no gene match. The CDR3: CASSGGAGGGPYNEQFF. As DNA, the CDR3 is TGTGCCAGCAGCGGAGGAGCGGGAGGAGGTCCCTACAATGAGCAGTTCTTC.

This clone was observed once. The V and J genes are TRBV5-1 and TRBJ2-1; D uncertain. The V gene's germline CDR1 is SGHRS and CDR2 YFSETQ. The CDR3 extends over 14 amino acids. Trimming took off 4 bases at V and 0 bases at J, with 8 bases between the two ends. Here the CDR3 reads CASSAGPSYNEQFF. In DNA form, the CDR3 reads TGCGCCAGCAGCGCAGGTCCCTCCTACAATGAGCAGTTCTTC.

There are a few counts of this clone. The chain couples TRBV7-9 to TRBJ1-3; D uncertain. From germline, CDR1 is SEHNR and CDR2 FQNEAQ (reference sequence). The V gene lost 1 base and the J gene lost 2 bases, with 9 bases spanning the gap. The CDR3 contains 15 residues. In DNA form, the CDR3 reads TGTGCCAGCAGCTTAGGTACCGGGGCTGGAAACACCATATATTTT. This translates into CASSLGTGAGNTIYF.

V usage is TRBV6-1 and J usage is TRBJ1-2, with 10 bases that match TRBD1. The CDR3 sequence is 14 residues long. J gave up 4 bases and V 8 bases, and 7 bases lay outside the gene matches. Germline assignment: CDR1 MNHNS and CDR2 SASEGT. DNA for the CDR3: TGTGCCAGCTGGGGGACAGGGGAAATCTATGGCTACACCTTC. This sequence encodes CASWGTGEIYGYTF.

The chain employs TRBV9 and TRBJ2-2; maybe TRBD1 (5 bases). V lost 0 bases to trimming and J lost 4 bases, with 10 bases between them. CDR1 and CDR2 (germline): SGDLS, YYNGEE. The CDR3 totals 15 residues. This chain's CDR3 is CASSVVGVSTGELFF. The DNA for the CDR3 is TGTGCCAGCAGCGTAGTAGGGGTCAGCACCGGGGAGCTGTTTTTT.

This clone is labeled medium-sized. The chain is built from TRBV12-5 and TRBJ1-2; 7 bases match TRBD1. V lost 5 bases, J lost 4 bases, and 4 bases stayed unmatched. Per the germline V gene, CDR1 is LGHNT and CDR2 is FRNRAP. The CDR3 covers 13 residues. The CDR3 DNA is TGTGCTAGTGGTCGCGACAGGGTCTATGGCTACACCTTC. Its translation: CASGRDRVYGYTF.

The chain couples TRBV19 to TRBJ1-2, with D uncertain. Per germline, CDR1 LNHDA and CDR2 SQIVND (reference sequence). The V end was cut by 3 bases, the J end by 6 bases, with 8 bases between. The CDR3 extends over 12 amino acids. The CDR3 loop is CASSMRLHGYTF. The CDR3 DNA is TGTGCCAGTAGTATGAGGCTCCATGGCTACACCTTC. The full variable domain, with the rest looked up from reference TRBV19 and TRBJ1-2, is DGGITQSPKYLFRKEGQNVTLSCEQNLNHDAMYWYRQDPGQGLRLIYYSQIVNDFQKGDIAEGYSVSREKKESFPLTVTSAQKNPTAFYLCASSMRLHGYTFGSGTRLTVV.

The chain is built from TRBV5-4 and TRBJ2-1; perhaps TRBD1 as D (6 bases). Germline CDR1 is SGHNT and CDR2 is YYREEE (reference sequence). Deletions cut 0 bases from V and 8 bases from J, with 15 bases between. The CDR3 loop spans 15 amino acids. In DNA, the CDR3 is TGTGCCAGCAGCTTGGGCAGGGGCAGATTGGATGAGCAGTTCTTC. Its protein is CASSLGRGRLDEQFF.

V usage is TRBV7-9 and J usage is TRBJ1-3, with D perhaps matching TRBD1 (5 bases). There are 13 residues in the CDR3. The germline V gene has CDR1 SEHNR and CDR2 FQNEAQ (reference sequence). Trimming removed 4 bases at V and 4 bases at J, with 8 bases between. DNA of the CDR3: TGTGCCAGCAGCTCCAGGGAGGGAAACACCATATATTTT. Its translation: CASSSREGNTIYF.

The chain recombines TRBV7-2 with TRBJ2-5, with a possible D match to TRBD1 (6 bases). With 5 bases removed from V and 0 bases from J, the gap between germline ends came to 16 bases. This CDR3 has 16 residues. Germline CDR1 reads SGHTA; CDR2 reads FQGNSA. CDR3 sequence: CASSPQGRAYQETQYF. DNA for the CDR3: TGTGCCAGCAGCCCCCAGGGGCGGGCGTACCAAGAGACCCAGTACTTC.

The V call is TRBV7-8, the J call TRBJ2-7, with D unclear. This CDR3 region has 13 residues. Germline V gives CDR1 SGHVS, CDR2 FQNEAQ. Trimming pared 1 base from V and 5 bases from J, leaving 9 bases between. The CDR3 sequence: CASSLGVGNEQYF. CDR3 bases: TGTGCCAGCAGCTTAGGAGTGGGTAACGAGCAGTACTTC.

This clone has just one count. Other DNA sequences within the sample encode an identical CDR3. The CDR3 coding sequence is TGTGCCAGCAGGCGCACGCGACAGGGGCGGAGTCAGCCCCAGCATTTT. The encoded protein is CASRRTRQGRSQPQHF. The rearrangement joins TRBV6-6 to TRBJ1-5; 8 bases are a match to TRBD1. The germline V gene encodes CDR1 MNHNY and CDR2 SVGAGI (reference sequence). V was clipped by 6 bases and J by 6 bases; unmatched bases: 13. This CDR3 is built from 16 residues.

The chain couples TRBV30 to TRBJ2-7, with 11 positions matching TRBD1. Germline values: CDR1 GTSNPN, CDR2 SVGIG (reference sequence). V gave up 3 bases and J gave up 3 bases; unmatched junction bases: 7. This CDR3 region has 15 residues. DNA of the CDR3: TGTGCCTGGAGGCCCACCGGGACAGGGGGCTACGAGCAGTACTTC. Encoded protein: CAWRPTGTGGYEQYF.

This chain links TRBV27 with TRBJ1-6; D unresolved. The CDR3 spans 15 residues. The germline V gene encodes CDR1 MNHEY and CDR2 SMNVEV (reference sequence). V was trimmed by 4 bases and J by 4 bases, leaving 11 bases between them. The CDR3: CASSSGREYNSPLHF. The CDR3 bases are TGTGCCAGCAGTTCCGGACGGGAATATAATTCACCCCTCCACTTT.